This TCR beta chain was found in a study of beta chain features in type 1 diabetes. This clone was detected a few times. Antigen specificity is unknown. V lost 0 bases and J 0 bases, leaving 12 bases between the germline ends. Germline V gene data show CDR1 as GTSNPN and CDR2 as SVGIG (reference sequence). The CDR3 extends over 16 amino acids. Expressed TCRB transcripts were sequenced after all isolated RNA was converted to cDNA. Using immunoSEQ multiplex PCR, the repertoire was profiled, and TCRdb retains in-frame clones only, with some absent. Among 150,000 to 200,000 clones listed, about 12% were seen once. Using CD45RO/CCR7/CD25/CD127/CD95/CD27, CD4+ naive, central memory, regulatory and stem cell-like memory cells were sorted. Whole-study results and caveats: Type 1 diabetes patients had TCRB CDR3s that were shorter (moderately but significantly so) in all four CD4+ subsets. Shorter templates might be favored by PCR, equally in patients and controls. Lower insertion and higher deletion counts appeared at VDJ junctions in type 1 diabetes patients.

The J gene is TRBJ2-1, the V gene TRBV30, with D maybe TRBD2 (5 bases). Specimen: central memory CD4+ T cells from blood. This sequence originates from a woman younger than 30 in good health. The DNA for the CDR3 is TGTGCCTGGAGTGTGTCAGCGGAGCCCTCCTACAATGAGCAGTTCTTC. As protein: CAWSVSAEPSYNEQFF.